This T cell receptor (beta chain) was profiled in a study of CXCR3-negative and CXCR3-positive naive CD8 T cells. Study outcomes and limitations: Naive cells that were CXCR3-positive had more hydrophobic TRB CDR3s (compared with CXCR3-negative naive cells).

The libraries of TRB cDNA were constructed through 5' RACE using UMI labels. TCRdb re-called the 5' RACE reads; every CDR3 protein appears as one record, without DNA. This sample's table has around 88,000 distinct CDR3 sequences. The CDR3 sequence is 12 residues long. Per germline, CDR1 SQVTM and CDR2 ANQGSEA. With regard to this clonotype: What it recognizes is unknown.

Material: naive CXCR3+ CD8+ T cells from blood. Subset: CD45RO-CCR7+CD27+CD95- naive CD8+ T cells expressing CXCR3 (TNR3+). The chain couples TRBV29-1 to TRBJ2-7; lacking DNA, the TRBD2 call made by TCRdb goes unchecked. This clonotype was obtained from a human donor in good health. Some clones in this sample may be carry-over from other donors' samples. The CDR3 loop reads CSVGLAGYEQYF.